This is a list of T cell receptor beta chains from one sample in a study of blood T cell repertoires in COVID-19. Data came from immunoSEQ multiplex PCR; TCRdb stores just in-frame clones and leaves some out. The sample includes about 180,000 clones, roughly 84% seen only once; the top ten take about 7%. Material: peripheral blood. These receptors originate from a middle-aged woman with COVID-19, enrolled during active disease. CDR3s include the opening cysteine and the closing phenylalanine or tryptophan. D genes are given only for firm matches. Only part of the rows carry a size: once, few, many, or a class if the clone is expanded.

J	V	D	size	CDR3	DNA
TRBJ2-7	TRBV19	TRBD2	.	CASSISAGVSYEQYF	TGTGCCAGTAGTATCTCGGCGGGAGTGTCGTACGAGCAGTACTTC
TRBJ2-7	TRBV10-1	.	few	CASSPDTRYEQYF	TGCGCCAGCAGTCCGGACACAAGATACGAGCAGTACTTC
TRBJ2-1	TRBV9	TRBD2	.	CASSVELAGDNEQFF	TGTGCCAGCAGCGTAGAACTAGCGGGAGACAATGAGCAGTTCTTC
TRBJ1-1	TRBV28	.	.	CASRRSGEPTEAFF	TGTGCCAGCAGACGCTCCGGAGAGCCCACTGAAGCTTTCTTT
TRBJ1-4	TRBV28	.	.	CASSTRRGWFF	TGTGCCAGCAGCACCCGGAGAGGGTGGTTTTTT
TRBJ2-7	TRBV7-9	.	.	CASSLVVGDYEQYF	TGTGCCAGCAGCTTAGTTGTGGGAGACTACGAGCAGTACTTC
TRBJ2-1	TRBV6-1	TRBD1	.	CASSDRDRVVGDEQFF	TGTGCCAGCAGTGATCGGGACAGGGTCGTCGGGGATGAGCAGTTCTTC
TRBJ1-1	TRBV28	.	few	CASSPPNSLEAFF	TGTGCCAGCAGTCCGCCGAATAGTCTTGAAGCTTTCTTT
TRBJ1-1	TRBV6-5	TRBD1	.	CASSSRPGTGNTEAFF	TGTGCCAGCAGTTCCCGGCCCGGGACAGGGAACACTGAAGCTTTCTTT
TRBJ2-7	TRBV11-2	.	few	CASSLRQPYEQYF	TGTGCCAGCAGCTTAAGACAGCCTTACGAGCAGTACTTC
TRBJ1-3	TRBV27	.	.	CASGAWNRSGNTIYF	TGTGCCAGTGGGGCCTGGAACCGCTCTGGAAACACCATATATTTT
TRBJ2-7	TRBV18	TRBD1	.	CASSPGQGLGEQYF	TGTGCCAGCTCACCTGGACAGGGGTTGGGGGAGCAGTACTTC
TRBJ1-1	TRBV28	.	.	CASSLQGLWTEAFF	TGTGCCAGCAGTTTACAGGGTTTGTGGACTGAAGCTTTCTTT
TRBJ2-2	TRBV5-1	.	.	CASSPQTQGAGELFF	TGCGCCAGCAGCCCCCAAACACAGGGAGCCGGGGAGCTGTTTTTT
TRBJ1-1	TRBV27	.	.	CASSSRQMSNTEAFF	TGTGCCAGCAGTTCCCGACAGATGTCGAACACTGAAGCTTTCTTT
TRBJ1-1	TRBV6-1	.	.	CASSEAGGGTEAFF	TGTGCCAGCAGTGAAGCAGGGGGGGGGACTGAAGCTTTCTTT